This is a list of T cell receptor beta chains from one sample in a study of OX40 agonist ivuxolimab in advanced cancers. The data were produced by immunoSEQ multiplex PCR, yet TCRdb's version contains in-frame clones alone and is incomplete. Of over 55,000 clones listed, 65% to 90% were seen once; the top ten hold 2.4%. This material consisted of CD4+ or CD8+ T cells sorted from blood, taken in a trial of the OX40 agonist ivuxolimab. Receptor source: an adult with an advanced solid tumor such as melanoma, head and neck, liver or kidney cancer. Both conserved end residues are part of each CDR3. The D gene is left open where the match is weak.

d_call	j_call	v_call	cdr3_aa
TRBD1	TRBJ2-3	TRBV29-1	CSAQNRGLRDTQYF
-	TRBJ2-7	TRBV5-5	CASSTGGDAEQYF
-	TRBJ1-1	TRBV4-3	CASSQDTSQNTEAFF
-	TRBJ1-2	TRBV5-1	CASSLYSNYGYTF
-	-	TRBV28	CASGLLGSYEQYF
TRBD2	TRBJ2-7	TRBV5-5	CASSLALVGGGVEQYF
TRBD1	TRBJ1-2	TRBV18	CASSLGRGASANYGYTF
TRBD1	TRBJ1-3	TRBV2	CASNDRGIRSTIYF
TRBD2	TRBJ2-5	TRBV27	CASSLGGGQETQYF
-	TRBJ1-6	TRBV6-4	CASSLGRNNSPLHF
-	TRBJ1-3	TRBV13	CASSLGVGGNTIYF
-	TRBJ1-1	TRBV11-1	CASTRGSNTEAFF
-	TRBJ1-2	TRBV7-6	CASSLALGQGYGYTF
-	TRBJ2-7	TRBV7-9	CASSDRGPYEQYF
TRBD2	TRBJ2-2	TRBV4-1	CASSQDVGGYANTGELFF
TRBD2	TRBJ2-1	TRBV7-9	CASSPFQRGYYNEQFF
TRBD2	TRBJ2-3	TRBV10-3	CAISDPGRGATDTQYF
-	TRBJ2-1	TRBV25-1	CASSEYKRGYNEQFF
-	TRBJ2-3	TRBV2	CASRRDLDDTQYF
-	TRBJ1-6	TRBV28	CASSPGIYNSPLHF
-	TRBJ1-3	TRBV9	CASIININSGNTIYF
-	TRBJ2-5	TRBV7-2	CASSLSGIGGETQYF
TRBD1	TRBJ2-5	TRBV7-2	CASSPRTGGRAGVETQYF
TRBD1	TRBJ1-1	TRBV5-1	CASSLGTGITEAFF
TRBD1	TRBJ2-3	TRBV19	CASSGTGTSTDTQYF
-	TRBJ1-2	TRBV4-2	CASSQDDRGYTF
-	TRBJ1-2	TRBV25-1	CASSGGLVYGYTF
-	TRBJ2-1	TRBV6-1	CASSVVRLNEQFF
-	TRBJ1-1	TRBV9	CASSGREGFGTEAFF
TRBD1	TRBJ2-3	TRBV5-1	CASRSPPGQGGDTQYF
-	TRBJ1-6	TRBV18	CASSPGQETPLHF
TRBD2	TRBJ2-3	TRBV7-6	CASSLGPIAGGSTDTQYF
TRBD1	TRBJ2-7	TRBV6-5	CASSYSIGTGGAEQYF
TRBD2	TRBJ2-1	TRBV7-2	CASSLDGPGGIKENEQFF
-	TRBJ1-2	TRBV29-1	CSVERDYGYTF
TRBD2	TRBJ2-2	TRBV5-1	CASGLVAGGSLGNTGELFF
-	TRBJ2-2	TRBV6-5	CASTKGGPNTGELFF
-	TRBJ2-2	TRBV5-1	CASSLIPNTGELFF
TRBD1	TRBJ1-4	TRBV18	CASSSPGQGDEKLFF
TRBD1	TRBJ1-2	TRBV9	CASSAPGQGYGYTF
-	TRBJ2-7	TRBV13	CASSASTWRASDTYEQYF
-	TRBJ1-5	TRBV19	CASNLLGQPQHF
-	TRBJ1-2	TRBV2	CASSGQTRSGYTF
-	TRBJ1-1	TRBV6-6	CASSYGSLKNTEAFF
-	TRBJ2-7	TRBV15	CATSRDRQLYEQYF
-	TRBJ1-5	TRBV9	CASSVTYNQPQHF
TRBD1	TRBJ2-1	TRBV11-2	CASSLIGQGAHEQFF
TRBD1	TRBJ2-1	TRBV5-6	CASSGGTGFDEQFF
-	TRBJ1-1	TRBV5-1	CASSSGPNTEAFF
TRBD1	TRBJ2-1	TRBV19	CASSTQDRGYYNEQFF
-	TRBJ2-2	TRBV5-1	CASSLANRATTGELFF
TRBD1	TRBJ2-3	TRBV5-5	CASSLQTGGDTQYF
TRBD2	TRBJ2-1	TRBV28	CASTQSGGGPVEQFF
-	TRBJ2-4	TRBV21-1	CASSKGGGLAGVWTTKNIQYF
-	TRBJ2-7	TRBV2	CASSDAVGGHMNEQYF
-	TRBJ1-2	TRBV5-1	CASSLAIGSGYTF
TRBD2	TRBJ2-3	TRBV6-1	CASSEIAGAITDTQYF
-	TRBJ2-7	TRBV7-3	CASSLGPHEQYF
TRBD1	TRBJ2-2	TRBV5-5	CASSSTGGAGTGELFF
TRBD1	TRBJ1-6	TRBV28	CASSSGQGLISSPLHF